One T cell receptor beta chain is described in this entry. Profiling relied on immunoSEQ multiplex PCR, and the TCRdb table lists in-frame clones only, not all of them. Among roughly 230,000 clones listed, 84% were seen once. The data derive from a study of blood T cell repertoires in COVID-19. V was pared by 5 bases and J by 5 bases, with 6 bases of the junction left unmatched. The CDR3 covers 15 residues. CDR1 and CDR2 from the germline V gene are MNHEY and SVGAGI. The chain has TRBV6-5 and TRBJ1-4; 9 bases match TRBD1. The sample consisted of peripheral blood. The sequence was obtained from a man aged 45 to 65 with active or convalescent COVID-19. Here the CDR3 reads CASSLNRGRNEKLFF. As DNA, the CDR3 is TGTGCCAGCAGTCTTAACAGGGGGCGGAATGAAAAACTGTTTTTT.